The 2 T cell receptor beta chains below come from one sample, sequenced in a study of blood T cell repertoires in COVID-19. Sequencing used immunoSEQ multiplex PCR; TCRdb keeps in-frame clones, though not all of them. The table includes just under 90,000 clones, over 90% detected once. The sample taken for sequencing was peripheral blood. The receptor set was obtained from a man between 60 and 75 years old with acute or convalescent COVID-19.

V and J are TRBV6-4 and TRBJ2-3; D may be TRBD2 (6 bases). There are 14 residues in the CDR3. Germline CDR1 is MRHNA and CDR2 is SNTAGT. Between the trimmed V and J ends, which lost 5 bases and 4 bases, there was a span of 13 bases. CDR3 sequence: CASSPEGAADTQYF. The CDR3 DNA sequence: TGTGCCAGCAGTCCGGAGGGAGCGGCAGATACGCAGTATTTT.

The V call is TRBV28, the J call TRBJ1-3; D is unresolved. Per the germline V gene, CDR1 is MDHEN and CDR2 is SYDVKM. Trimming removed 3 bases at V and 0 bases at J, with 9 bases between. The CDR3 consists of 15 residues. CDR3 bases: TGTGCCAGCAGTTTCGCCCGACTCTCTGGAAACACCATATATTTT. This sequence encodes CASSFARLSGNTIYF.